This T cell receptor beta chain was documented in a study of blood T cells in healthy people across ages. Trimming shortened V by 7 bases and J by 1 base, and 10 bases separated the two germline ends. The germline CDR1 and CDR2 sequences are SNHLY and FYNNEI. CDR3 size: 13 residues. This clonotype was counted between two and nine times. Its antigen is as yet unknown. Every donor provided approximately 10 milliliters of peripheral blood. The study, taken as a whole, reports: Long-lived donors carried more naive CD4+ cells and greater diversity than aged donors.

Alongside a J-beta primer mix, a sample-barcoded 5' primer served in a second PCR lasting about 7 to 11 cycles. TCRdb re-derived calls from the 5' RACE reads in MiXCR, one entry per CDR3 protein. The repertoire consists of about 640,000 distinct CDR3 sequences, with about 54% occurring once and the leading ten covering about two fifths. The specimen sequenced was blood. The chain uses TRBV2 and TRBJ1-1; perhaps TRBD1 as D (5 bases). The TCR originated in a man in his fifties or sixties in good health. CDR3 region: CASKRDGNTEAFF. Here the CDR3 DNA reads TGTGCCAGCAAAAGGGACGGGAACACTGAAGCTTTCTTT.